Listed below are T cell receptor beta chains from one sample, sequenced in a study of blood T cell repertoires in COVID-19. Assay: immunoSEQ multiplex PCR; the TCRdb copy retains only in-frame clones and omits some. The sample includes about 260,000 clones, roughly 86% of them seen just once. Sequencing was carried out using peripheral blood. Receptors originate from a woman aged 50 to 65 with acute or convalescent COVID-19. The CDR3 runs from the conserved cysteine through the conserved F or W. The D gene is left open where the match is weak. Not all rows give a size; the values are once, few, many and, for expanded clones, a class.

J gene	V gene	clone size	D gene	CDR3 protein	CDR3 DNA
TRBJ2-3	TRBV5-4	NA	NA	CASRGSTDTQYF	TGTGCCAGCAGGGGGAGTACAGATACGCAGTATTTT
TRBJ2-7	TRBV18	NA	TRBD2	CASSLAGRSSYEQYF	TGTGCCAGCTCTCTAGCGGGACGGAGCTCCTACGAGCAGTACTTC
TRBJ2-3	TRBV9	NA	TRBD1	CASSVRRGRTDTQYF	TGTGCCAGCAGCGTACGCAGGGGGCGAACAGATACGCAGTATTTT
TRBJ2-1	TRBV27	NA	NA	CASTPGRAYNEQFF	TGTGCCAGCACCCCTGGCAGGGCTTACAATGAGCAGTTCTTC
TRBJ2-7	TRBV7-3	NA	TRBD2	CASSPGTSGNEQYF	TGTGCCAGCAGCCCGGGGACTAGCGGGAACGAGCAGTACTTC
TRBJ2-3	TRBV12-3/TRBV12-4	NA	NA	CASTTGDTQYF	TGTGCCAGCACCACAGGAGATACGCAGTATTTT
TRBJ1-5	TRBV1	NA	NA	CTSSQDRNRGQPQHF	TGCACCAGCAGCCAAGATCGCAACAGGGGACAGCCCCAGCATTTT
TRBJ2-1	TRBV23-1	NA	TRBD2	CASTHPPAGQENEQFF	TGCGCCAGCACCCACCCCCCAGCGGGGCAAGAAAATGAGCAGTTCTTC
TRBJ2-7	TRBV30	NA	NA	CAWPGDYEQYF	TGTGCCTGGCCAGGGGACTACGAGCAGTACTTC
TRBJ1-4	TRBV6-2/TRBV6-3	NA	TRBD1	CASSSDRAATNEKLFF	TGTGCCAGCAGTTCAGACAGGGCGGCAACTAATGAAAAACTGTTTTTT
TRBJ2-1	TRBV5-1	NA	TRBD2	CASSPETSGREFF	TGCGCCAGCAGCCCCGAGACTAGCGGGAGGGAGTTCTTC
TRBJ2-7	TRBV4-1	NA	NA	CASSHSVDRSSEQYF	TGCGCCAGCAGCCACTCCGTGGACAGATCGAGCGAGCAGTACTTC
TRBJ1-4	TRBV24-1	NA	TRBD1	CATSDTGTGNEKLFF	TGTGCCACCAGTGATACCGGGACAGGGAATGAAAAACTGTTTTTT
TRBJ2-7	TRBV7-9	NA	TRBD2	CASSLVGASGKYEQYF	TGTGCCAGCAGCTTAGTGGGGGCTAGCGGGAAATACGAGCAGTACTTC
TRBJ2-1	TRBV7-6	NA	NA	CASSSLRGQGSYNEQFF	TGTGCCAGCAGCTCCCTCAGGGGTCAGGGTTCCTACAATGAGCAGTTCTTC
TRBJ2-7	TRBV30	NA	NA	CAWSGDISYEQYF	TGTGCCTGGAGTGGGGACATCTCCTACGAGCAGTACTTC
TRBJ2-7	TRBV6-1	NA	TRBD2	CASSERTSGSIGVSYEQYF	TGTGCCAGCAGTGAAAGAACTAGCGGGAGTATAGGAGTTTCCTACGAGCAGTACTTC
TRBJ1-2	TRBV19	NA	TRBD1	CASRTPGQGVSRGYTF	TGTGCCAGTAGGACCCCGGGACAGGGGGTTTCTCGGGGCTACACCTTC
TRBJ1-1	TRBV6-5	NA	NA	CASSSEVNTEAFF	TGTGCCAGCAGTAGTGAGGTGAACACTGAAGCTTTCTTT
TRBJ2-7	TRBV5-4	NA	TRBD2	CASSWGLAGGPAYEQYF	TGTGCCAGCAGCTGGGGACTAGCGGGAGGGCCAGCGTACGAGCAGTACTTC
TRBJ2-7	TRBV5-4	once	TRBD2	CASRRTSGSGEQYF	TGTGCCAGCAGACGGACTAGCGGGAGCGGCGAGCAGTACTTC
TRBJ2-7	TRBV28	NA	TRBD1	CASSQLTGRKEQYF	TGTGCCAGCAGCCAACTGACAGGGAGAAAAGAGCAGTACTTC
TRBJ2-1	TRBV7-2	NA	NA	CASSLGRLPYRDEQFF	TGTGCCAGCAGCTTAGGCCGGCTACCCTACCGGGATGAGCAGTTCTTC
TRBJ2-2	TRBV6-1	NA	NA	CASSEAPLMGGPFNTGELFF	TGTGCCAGCAGTGAAGCCCCCCTAATGGGGGGGCCGTTTAACACCGGGGAGCTGTTTTTT
TRBJ1-4	TRBV4-3	once	NA	CASSQGPFATNEKLFF	TGCGCCAGCAGCCAAGGTCCTTTTGCGACTAATGAAAAACTGTTTTTT
TRBJ2-7	TRBV28	NA	TRBD2	CASRESGTYEQYF	TGTGCCAGCAGGGAAAGCGGGACGTACGAGCAGTACTTC
TRBJ1-1	TRBV3-1/TRBV3-2	NA	NA	CASSQDPRTEAFF	TGTGCCAGCAGCCAAGATCCCAGGACTGAAGCTTTCTTT
TRBJ2-1	TRBV24-1	once	TRBD2	CATSDPLAGGANEQFF	TGTGCCACCAGTGACCCGCTAGCGGGAGGTGCTAATGAGCAGTTCTTC
TRBJ2-7	TRBV11-2	NA	TRBD1	CASSLGGTGLTYEQYF	TGTGCCAGCAGCTTAGGAGGGACAGGACTTACTTACGAGCAGTACTTC
TRBJ1-4	TRBV30	NA	NA	CAWSVVGAADEKLFF	TGTGCCTGGAGTGTAGTGGGGGCAGCAGATGAAAAACTGTTTTTT
TRBJ2-7	TRBV30	once	TRBD2	CAWSTWGSGRVQYF	TGTGCCTGGAGCACCTGGGGTAGCGGGAGGGTGCAGTACTTC
TRBJ1-4	TRBV6-5	NA	NA	CASRTGDNEKLFF	TGTGCCAGCAGGACAGGCGATAATGAAAAACTGTTTTTT
TRBJ2-5	TRBV6-5	NA	TRBD2	CASSNLAGERETQYF	TGTGCCAGCAGTAACCTAGCGGGAGAGAGGGAGACCCAGTACTTC
TRBJ1-6	TRBV4-1	once	NA	CASSPSPGASNSPLHF	TGCGCCAGCAGCCCATCGCCTGGGGCCTCGAATTCACCCCTCCACTTT
TRBJ2-5	TRBV9	NA	NA	CASSVGGSQETQYF	TGTGCCAGCAGCGTCGGGGGATCCCAAGAGACCCAGTACTTC
TRBJ2-5	TRBV18	NA	NA	CASSPTLDRTVQETQYF	TGTGCCAGCTCACCGACCTTGGACAGAACAGTTCAAGAGACCCAGTACTTC
TRBJ2-2	TRBV7-9	NA	TRBD1	CARAGTGIPGELFF	TGTGCCAGGGCCGGGACAGGGATCCCCGGGGAGCTGTTTTTT
TRBJ2-1	TRBV2	NA	NA	CASSESLVGLSNEQFF	TGTGCCAGCAGTGAATCGTTGGTGGGACTCTCGAATGAGCAGTTCTTC
TRBJ2-7	TRBV5-1	NA	TRBD1	CASSWGTGADEQYF	TGCGCCAGCAGCTGGGGGACAGGGGCCGACGAGCAGTACTTC
TRBJ2-7	TRBV3-1/TRBV3-2	NA	TRBD2	CASSQDIAGNYEQYF	TGTGCCAGCAGCCAAGATATAGCGGGGAACTACGAGCAGTACTTC
TRBJ1-2	TRBV27	NA	NA	CASSSQGLKGYTF	TGTGCCAGCAGTTCACAGGGATTGAAGGGCTACACCTTC
TRBJ1-5	TRBV5-1	NA	NA	CASVIRGSRQPQHF	TGCGCCAGCGTTATCCGGGGGTCTAGGCAGCCCCAGCATTTT
TRBJ2-2	TRBV28	NA	TRBD2	CASNALAGGTPGELFF	TGTGCCAGCAACGCACTAGCGGGAGGCACCCCCGGGGAGCTGTTTTTT
TRBJ1-6	TRBV7-2	NA	NA	CASSLVYGPGINSPLHF	TGTGCCAGCAGCTTAGTGTATGGGCCAGGAATCAATTCACCCCTCCACTTT
TRBJ2-2	TRBV6-5	many	NA	CASSYKGEDTGELFF	TGTGCCAGCAGTTACAAGGGAGAGGACACCGGGGAGCTGTTTTTT
TRBJ2-7	TRBV5-1	NA	TRBD1	CASSLGGQGVPYEQYF	TGCGCCAGCAGCTTGGGGGGACAGGGGGTACCCTACGAGCAGTACTTC
TRBJ1-1	TRBV6-6	NA	NA	CASSYSQMNTEAFF	TGTGCCAGCAGTTACAGTCAGATGAACACTGAAGCTTTCTTT
TRBJ1-2	TRBV6-6	NA	TRBD1	CASSRDRDRPYGYTF	TGTGCCAGCAGTCGGGACAGGGACCGACCTTATGGCTACACCTTC
TRBJ2-3	TRBV6-5	NA	TRBD1	CASTWGQVGTDTQYF	TGTGCCAGCACCTGGGGACAGGTCGGGACAGATACGCAGTATTTT
TRBJ2-1	TRBV6-5	NA	TRBD2	CASSPGLASYNEQFF	TGTGCCAGCAGCCCGGGACTAGCATCCTACAATGAGCAGTTCTTC
TRBJ2-1	TRBV5-1	NA	TRBD2	CASSLEGAGYNEQFF	TGCGCCAGCAGCTTGGAGGGAGCGGGGTACAATGAGCAGTTCTTC
TRBJ2-1	TRBV27	NA	NA	CASSLLGASSYNEQFF	TGTGCCAGCAGTTTATTAGGAGCGAGCTCCTACAATGAGCAGTTCTTC
TRBJ2-7	TRBV23-1	NA	TRBD2	CASRRSGRLDEQYF	TGCGCCAGCAGACGGAGCGGGAGGCTGGACGAGCAGTACTTC
TRBJ1-6	TRBV2	once	NA	CASSYQGNSPLHF	TGTGCCAGCAGTTATCAGGGTAATTCACCCCTCCACTTT